Below, one T cell receptor beta chain is given with its context. Its specificity is unknown. The data were taken from a study of shared clonotypes between healthy human individuals. The germline gives CDR1 SGDLS, CDR2 YYNGEE. This CDR3 region has 16 residues. The V gene end was trimmed by 4 bases and the J gene end by 1 base; junction bases not matched to a gene: 7. Measured with immunoSEQ multiplex PCR; TCRdb has only the in-frame clones, and not every one. The sample consists of over a million clones, about 96% of them appearing once. Overall study results and limits: The four-donor shared clonotypes exceeded non-shared clonotypes in generation probability, with non-shared ones scoring lower.

This chain links TRBV9 with TRBJ2-5, with 10 bases identical to TRBD2. The TCR was taken from a young man in good health. The sample consisted of naive CD4+ T cells sorted from blood. Subset specified: CD45RA+ positively selected. CDR3 bases: TGTGCCAGCAGCCCACGGAGGACTAGCGGCCAAGAGACCCAGTACTTC. As protein: CASSPRRTSGQETQYF.